This T cell receptor beta chain stems from a study of T cell repertoires in cytomegalovirus infection. As for the study in general: CMV epitopes, recently identified HLA-C-restricted and well-studied HLA-B-restricted, were used. An indication of both CMV infection and matching HLA type came from public TCR beta signatures.

A remark on this clonotype: Its matching antigen is unknown.

CDR3 length: 15 residues. The germline CDR1 and CDR2 sequences are SGHRS and YFSETQ. Trimming removed 0 bases from V and 2 bases from J, with 11 bases in between. TCRdb re-called the reads with MiXCR, one entry per CDR3 protein. This sample has approximately 600,000 distinct CDR3 sequences; 40% occur once, and the top ten carry around 50%. The study, taken as a whole, reports: Accumulated public TCR beta family frequency recognized individuals carrying CMV together with the relevant HLA.

The chain has TRBV5-1 and TRBJ2-5; D is uncertain. Sequencing was performed on cultured PBMCs, taken from culture after CMV antigen stimulation. The TCR originated in a human donor in good health (CMV status not recorded). Some clones in this sample may be carry-over from other donors' samples. CDR3 sequence reads: CASSLAGTEQETQYF. In DNA, the CDR3 is TGCGCCAGCAGCTTGGCCGGTACGGAACAAGAGACCCAGTACTTC.